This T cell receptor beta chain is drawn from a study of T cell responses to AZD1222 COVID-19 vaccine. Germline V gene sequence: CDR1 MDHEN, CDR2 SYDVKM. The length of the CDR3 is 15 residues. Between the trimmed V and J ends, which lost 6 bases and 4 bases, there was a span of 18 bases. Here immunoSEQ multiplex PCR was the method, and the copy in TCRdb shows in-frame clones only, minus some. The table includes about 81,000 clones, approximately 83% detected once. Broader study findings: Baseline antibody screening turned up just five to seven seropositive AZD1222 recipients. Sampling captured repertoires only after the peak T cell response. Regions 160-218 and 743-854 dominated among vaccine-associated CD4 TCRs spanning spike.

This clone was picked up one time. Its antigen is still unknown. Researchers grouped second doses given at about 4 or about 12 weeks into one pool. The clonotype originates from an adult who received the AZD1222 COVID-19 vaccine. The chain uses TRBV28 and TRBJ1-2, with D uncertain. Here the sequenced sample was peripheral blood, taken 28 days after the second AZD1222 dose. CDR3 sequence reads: CASSLMRSLGYGYTF. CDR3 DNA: TGTGCCAGCAGCCTCATGAGAAGTCTAGGCTATGGCTACACCTTC.